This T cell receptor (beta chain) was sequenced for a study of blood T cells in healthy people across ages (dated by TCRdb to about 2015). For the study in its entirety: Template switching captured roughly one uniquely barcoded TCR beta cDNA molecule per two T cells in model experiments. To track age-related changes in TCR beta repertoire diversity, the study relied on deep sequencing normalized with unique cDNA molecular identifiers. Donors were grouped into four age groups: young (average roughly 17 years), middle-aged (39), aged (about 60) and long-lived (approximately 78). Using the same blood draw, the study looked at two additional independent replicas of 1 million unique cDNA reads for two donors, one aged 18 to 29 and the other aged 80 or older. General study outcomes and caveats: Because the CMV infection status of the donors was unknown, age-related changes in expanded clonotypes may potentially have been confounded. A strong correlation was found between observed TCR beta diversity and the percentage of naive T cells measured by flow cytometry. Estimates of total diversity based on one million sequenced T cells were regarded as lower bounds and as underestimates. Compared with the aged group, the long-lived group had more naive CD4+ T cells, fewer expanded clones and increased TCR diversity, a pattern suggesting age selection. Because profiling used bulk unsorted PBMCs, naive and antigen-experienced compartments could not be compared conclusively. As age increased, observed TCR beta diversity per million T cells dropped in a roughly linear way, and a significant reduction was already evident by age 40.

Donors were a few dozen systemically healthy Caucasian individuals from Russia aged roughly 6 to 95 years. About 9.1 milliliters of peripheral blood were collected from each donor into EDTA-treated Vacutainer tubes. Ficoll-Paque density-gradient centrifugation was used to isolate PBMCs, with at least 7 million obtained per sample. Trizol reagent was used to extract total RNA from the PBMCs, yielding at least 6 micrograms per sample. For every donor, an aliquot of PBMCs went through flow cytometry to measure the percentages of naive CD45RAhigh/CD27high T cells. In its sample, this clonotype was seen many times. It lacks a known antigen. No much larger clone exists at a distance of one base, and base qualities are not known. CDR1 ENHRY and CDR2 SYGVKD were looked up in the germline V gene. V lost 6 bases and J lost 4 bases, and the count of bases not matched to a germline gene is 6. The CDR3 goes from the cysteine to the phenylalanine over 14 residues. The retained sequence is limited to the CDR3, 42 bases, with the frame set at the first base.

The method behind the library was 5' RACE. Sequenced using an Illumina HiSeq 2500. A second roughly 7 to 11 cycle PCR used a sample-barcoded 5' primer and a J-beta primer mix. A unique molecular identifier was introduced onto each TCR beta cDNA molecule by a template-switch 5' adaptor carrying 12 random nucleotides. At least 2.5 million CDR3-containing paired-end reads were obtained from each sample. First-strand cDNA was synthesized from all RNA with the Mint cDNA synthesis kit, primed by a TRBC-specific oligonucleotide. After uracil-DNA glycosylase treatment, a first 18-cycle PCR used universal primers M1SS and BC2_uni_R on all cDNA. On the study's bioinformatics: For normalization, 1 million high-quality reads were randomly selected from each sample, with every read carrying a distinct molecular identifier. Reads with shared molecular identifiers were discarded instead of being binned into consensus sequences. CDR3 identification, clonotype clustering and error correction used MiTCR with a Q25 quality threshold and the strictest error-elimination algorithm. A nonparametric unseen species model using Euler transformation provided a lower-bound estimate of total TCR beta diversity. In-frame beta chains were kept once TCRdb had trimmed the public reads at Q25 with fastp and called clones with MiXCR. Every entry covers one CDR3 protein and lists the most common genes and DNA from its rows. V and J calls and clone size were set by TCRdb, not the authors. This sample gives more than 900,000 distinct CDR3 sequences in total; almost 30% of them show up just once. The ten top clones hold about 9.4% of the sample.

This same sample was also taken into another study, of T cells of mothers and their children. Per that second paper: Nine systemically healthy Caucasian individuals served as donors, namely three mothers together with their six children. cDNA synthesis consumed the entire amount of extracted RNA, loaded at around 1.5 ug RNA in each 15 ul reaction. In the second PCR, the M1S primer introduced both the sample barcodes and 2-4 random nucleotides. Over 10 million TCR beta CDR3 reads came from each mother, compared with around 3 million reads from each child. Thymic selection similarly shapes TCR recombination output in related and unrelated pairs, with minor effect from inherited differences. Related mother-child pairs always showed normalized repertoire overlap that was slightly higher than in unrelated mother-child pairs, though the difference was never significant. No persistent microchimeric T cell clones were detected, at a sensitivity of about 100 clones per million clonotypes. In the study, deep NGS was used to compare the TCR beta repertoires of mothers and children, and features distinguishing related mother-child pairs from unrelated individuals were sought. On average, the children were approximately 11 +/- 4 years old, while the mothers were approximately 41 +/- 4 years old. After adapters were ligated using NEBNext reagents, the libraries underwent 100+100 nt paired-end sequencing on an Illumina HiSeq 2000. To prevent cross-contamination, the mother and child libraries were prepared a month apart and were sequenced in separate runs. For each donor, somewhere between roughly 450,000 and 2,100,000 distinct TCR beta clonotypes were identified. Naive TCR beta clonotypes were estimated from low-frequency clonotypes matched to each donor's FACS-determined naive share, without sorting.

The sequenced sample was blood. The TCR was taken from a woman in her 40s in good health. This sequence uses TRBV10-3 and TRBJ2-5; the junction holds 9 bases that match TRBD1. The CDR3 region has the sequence CAIRAGTGSETQYF. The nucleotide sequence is TGTGCCATCAGGGCCGGGACAGGGTCAGAGACCCAGTACTTC.